This T cell receptor beta chain was documented in a study of human thymus T cells. Notes on the study in general: Thymic as well as blood repertoires seemed to favor certain V and J genes unevenly. Highly overlapping thymic repertoires in unrelated individuals were reported by related research.

Thymus tissue was removed during corrective cardiac surgery. Healthy Finnish infants undergoing corrective surgery for congenital heart defects provided the donor material. Assay: immunoSEQ multiplex PCR; the TCRdb copy retains only in-frame clones and omits some. The repertoire consists of roughly 130,000 clones, with just under 95% occurring once and the leading ten covering 0.02% to 0.03%. With regard to this clone: Antigen: not known.

The sequence derives from a boy under three years old with a congenital heart defect but otherwise immunologically healthy. Sequenced sample: thymus tissue.

The CDR3 is CASSYLGSTDTQYF. CDR3 DNA sequence: TGTGCCAGCAGTTACCTAGGGAGTACAGATACGCAGTATTTT. V usage is TRBV6-5 and J usage is TRBJ2-3; D might be TRBD2 (5 bases). The CDR3 consists of 14 residues. Germline loops: CDR1 MNHEY, CDR2 SVGAGI. V lost 2 bases and J 3 bases, leaving 9 bases between the germline ends.